This T cell receptor (beta chain) was observed in a study of shared clonotypes between healthy human individuals. At the level of the study: Donors consisted of two women and three men between 18 and 49. There were three CD4 naive, three CD4 memory, two CD8 naive and one CD8 memory plates per donor.

Deletions cut 4 bases from V and 1 base from J, with 13 bases between. This CDR3 contains 15 residues. Germline CDR1 and CDR2: SGHTA and FQGNSA. Overall study results and limits: Sampling covered blood only; tissue repertoires likely differ.

Profiling relied on immunoSEQ multiplex PCR, and the TCRdb table lists in-frame clones only, not all of them. This table has around 700,000 clones, around 72% appearing once. Only a few counts were recorded for this clone. Antigen: not known. The specimen was memory CD4+ T cells sorted from blood. As for subset: CD45RA-negative fraction. The chain uses TRBV7-2 and TRBJ1-1; no reliable D call. The clonotype was recovered from a young woman in good health. The chain's CDR3 is CASSSLPTPNTEAFF. The CDR3 nucleotides read TGTGCCAGCAGCTCCCTACCGACACCGAACACTGAAGCTTTCTTT.